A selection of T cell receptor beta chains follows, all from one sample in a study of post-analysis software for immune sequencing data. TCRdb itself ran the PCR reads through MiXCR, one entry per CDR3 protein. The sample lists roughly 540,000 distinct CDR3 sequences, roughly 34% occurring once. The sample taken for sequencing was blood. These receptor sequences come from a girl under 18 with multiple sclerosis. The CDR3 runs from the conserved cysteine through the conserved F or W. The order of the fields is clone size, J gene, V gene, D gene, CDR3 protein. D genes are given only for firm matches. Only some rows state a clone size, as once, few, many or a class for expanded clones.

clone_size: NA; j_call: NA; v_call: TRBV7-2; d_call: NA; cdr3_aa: CANSFGYWGYNEQYF
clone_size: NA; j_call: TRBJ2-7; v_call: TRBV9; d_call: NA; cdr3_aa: CASILEASSYEQYF
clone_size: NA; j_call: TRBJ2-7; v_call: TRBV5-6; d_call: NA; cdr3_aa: CASSFLGNSYEQYF
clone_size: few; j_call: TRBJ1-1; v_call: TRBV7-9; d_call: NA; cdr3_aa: CASRQPGRDTEAFF
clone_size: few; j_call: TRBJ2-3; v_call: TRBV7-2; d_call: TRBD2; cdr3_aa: CASRSGVADTQYF
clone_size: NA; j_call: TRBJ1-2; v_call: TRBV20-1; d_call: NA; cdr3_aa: CSALATVNHGYTF
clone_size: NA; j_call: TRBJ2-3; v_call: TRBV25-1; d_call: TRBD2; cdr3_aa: CASSDSGVGPPLDTQYF
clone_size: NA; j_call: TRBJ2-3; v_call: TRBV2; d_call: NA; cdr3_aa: CASKEGLSTDTQYF
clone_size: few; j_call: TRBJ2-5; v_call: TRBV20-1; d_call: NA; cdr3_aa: CSGERPSVREETQYF
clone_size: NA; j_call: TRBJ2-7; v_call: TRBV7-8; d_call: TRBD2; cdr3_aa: CASKRGGGYEQYF
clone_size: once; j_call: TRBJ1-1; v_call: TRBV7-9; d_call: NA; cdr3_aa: CASRLGEAFF
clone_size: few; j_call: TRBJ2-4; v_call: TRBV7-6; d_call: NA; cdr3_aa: CASSLTSPNIQYF
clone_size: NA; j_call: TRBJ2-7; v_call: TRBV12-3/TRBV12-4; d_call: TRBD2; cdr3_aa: CASSRGGQGGSYEQYF
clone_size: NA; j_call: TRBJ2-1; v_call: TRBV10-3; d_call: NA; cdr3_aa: CAIRGEVEENNEQFF
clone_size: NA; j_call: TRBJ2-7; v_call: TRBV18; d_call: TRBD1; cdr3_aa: CASSDGTGPYEQYF
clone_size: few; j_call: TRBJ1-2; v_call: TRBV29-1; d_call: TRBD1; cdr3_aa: CSVASGTAVHGGYTF
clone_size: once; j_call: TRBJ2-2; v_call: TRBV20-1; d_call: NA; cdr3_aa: CSASARANTGELFF
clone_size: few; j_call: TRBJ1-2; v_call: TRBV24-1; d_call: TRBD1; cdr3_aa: CATSSGTVRGYTF